Included here is one TCR beta chain sequence, with context. This specimen comes from a study of blood T cell repertoires in COVID-19. The wider study: The study drew acute and convalescent COVID-19 samples from the United States, Italy and Spain. The analysed material was cDNA or gDNA that came from T cells, B-cell-depleted T cells, or PBMCs.

Under the authors' procedure: Amplification with reference gene primers provided the estimates of nucleated cell counts. Using immunoSEQ multiplex PCR, the repertoire was profiled, and TCRdb retains in-frame clones only, with some absent. That table supplies the V and J calls and clone size; D and trimming were determined from the DNA. In the table there are roughly 200,000 clones, 76% of which are singletons. The source material was peripheral blood. The TCR sequence derives from a woman aged 50 to 60 with active or convalescent COVID-19.

This CDR3 is CAWSAGRGGYTF. The CDR3 region has the DNA TGTGCCTGGAGCGCAGGGCGCGGTGGCTACACCTTC. The V call is TRBV30, the J call TRBJ1-2, with D tentatively TRBD1 (5 bases). V was cut by 3 bases and J by 7 bases, with 12 bases left in between. Looked up from germline, CDR1 is GTSNPN and CDR2 is SVGIG (reference sequence). The CDR3 is 12 amino acids. Based on the CDR3 plus reference TRBV30 and TRBJ1-2, the full variable domain is SQTIHQWPATLVQPVGSPLSLECTVEGTSNPNLYWYRQAAGRGLQLLFYSVGIGQISSEVPQNLSASRPQDRQFILSSKKLLLSDSGFYLCAWSAGRGGYTFGSGTRLTVV.